This is a list of T cell receptor beta chains from one sample in a study of cytomegalovirus exposure and HLA in healthy donors. This table comes from immunoSEQ multiplex PCR, and its TCRdb copy is limited to in-frame clones, with some not included. The sample shows about 120,000 clones, approximately 76% of them seen only once. The sample taken for sequencing was PBMCs. All receptors come from a man aged 50-60 years in good health and CMV-seropositive. CDR3s include the opening cysteine and the closing phenylalanine or tryptophan. The D gene is left open where the match is weak. Size is omitted from some rows. Given values are once, few, many or a class for expanded clones.

>once|TRBD2|TRBJ2-7|TRBV6-6
TGTGCCAGCAGTCCCCGGACTAGCGGCGTTGCCTACGAGCAGTACTTC
CASSPRTSGVAYEQYF
>-|-|TRBJ1-1|TRBV6-5
TGTGCCAGCAGTTACCCGGGGGAAGCTTTCTTT
CASSYPGEAFF
>-|TRBD2|TRBJ2-2|TRBV2
TGTGCCAGCAGTAGTGCGGGGGGGAGGACCGGGGAGCTGTTTTTT
CASSSAGGRTGELFF
>-|-|TRBJ1-1|TRBV7-6
TGTGCCAGCAGCCTAACGAAACAGGGTGAAGCTTTCTTT
CASSLTKQGEAFF
>-|-|TRBJ1-1|TRBV11-2
TGTGCCAGCAGCATGGGAGGAACTGAAGCTTTCTTT
CASSMGGTEAFF
>many|-|TRBJ1-1|TRBV4-2
TGTGCCAGCAGCCACCCCAGGGAATGGGCTTTCTTT
CASSHPREWAFF
>-|TRBD1|TRBJ2-3|TRBV11-2
TGTGCCAGCAGCCCCGTCACTCACCGGGACAGAGTAGATACGCAGTATTTT
CASSPVTHRDRVDTQYF
>-|TRBD2|TRBJ2-1|TRBV10-1
TGCGCCAGCAGCGATCTAGCGGGGACGGGAGAGGAGCAGTTCTTC
CASSDLAGTGEEQFF
>-|-|TRBJ2-3|TRBV2
TGTGCCAGCAGTGAAGGACCCTCCGGGAGAGGGACAGATACGCAGTATTTT
CASSEGPSGRGTDTQYF
>-|TRBD2|TRBJ2-1|TRBV5-1
TGCGCCAGCAGCTTGGGGACTAGCGGGAACCATGAGCAGTTCTTC
CASSLGTSGNHEQFF
>-|-|TRBJ1-2|TRBV13
TGTGCCAGCAGCTTAGTCGGGGCGGGGGGCTACACCTTC
CASSLVGAGGYTF